A single sample gave rise to the 15 T cell receptor beta chains below, sequenced in a study of T cell responses to AZD1222 COVID-19 vaccine (dated by TCRdb to the early 2020s). The method was the immunoSEQ multiplex PCR assay. TCRdb mirrors the immuneACCESS table, restricted to in-frame sequences. Some clones are absent from its copies; in checked studies, under half trace to an unresolved V gene, and the reason for the others is unknown. For this sample there are 250,000 to 300,000 clones; around 93% appear just once. The top ten hold less than 0.6% of the sample. The sample's time point label, in plain terms: about 28 days (+/-7) after the second vaccine dose. Here the sequenced sample was peripheral blood, taken 28 days after the second AZD1222 dose. These receptors all come from an adult who received the AZD1222 COVID-19 vaccine.

This chain connects TRBV9 to TRBJ2-3, with TRBD2 matching over 10 bases. Trimming took 4 bases from V and 0 from J; bases not matched to a gene: 2. Germline CDR1 and CDR2: SGDLS and YYNGEE. CDR3 length: 15 amino acids. The CDR3 DNA is TGTGCCAGCAGCAGTAGCGGGGGGAGCACAGATACGCAGTATTTT. Its translation is CASSSSGGSTDTQYF.

This chain uses TRBV2 with TRBJ2-7; 8 bases agree with TRBD1. The J segment lost 2 bases and the V segment lost 3 bases, leaving 3 bases of the junction unmatched. The CDR3 has 14 residues. The germline CDR1 and CDR2 sequences are SNHLY and FYNNEI. This chain's CDR3 is CASSDQGATYEQYF. The DNA for the CDR3 is TGTGCCAGCAGTGACCAGGGGGCGACCTACGAGCAGTACTTC. The full variable domain, completed using reference TRBV2 and TRBJ2-7, is EPEVTQTPSHQVTQMGQEVILRCVPISNHLYFYWYRQILGQKVEFLVSFYNNEISEKSEIFDDQFSVERPDGSNFTLKIRSTKLEDSAMYFCASSDQGATYEQYFGPGTRLTVT.

This clone was seen only once. The DNA of the CDR3 is TGTGCCGTGCAGCCCACGTTCCGGGGCGGTGGAAGAGATACGCAGTATTTT. Its translation is CAVQPTFRGGGRDTQYF. The chain employs TRBV10-3 and TRBJ2-3; either TRBD1 or TRBD2 may supply D (5 bases each). Trimming removed 11 bases at V and 5 bases at J, with 29 bases between. CDR3 length: 17 residues. CDR1 ENHRY and CDR2 SYGVKD come from the germline V gene.

The J gene is TRBJ2-7, the V gene TRBV9; 9 bases agree with TRBD1. This CDR3 spans 14 amino acids. V was pared by 0 bases and J by 6 bases, with 4 bases of the junction left unmatched. The V gene's germline CDR1 is SGDLS and CDR2 YYNGEE. The DNA for the CDR3 is TGTGCCAGCAGCGTAGAGGGACAGGGCGGCGAGCAGTACTTC. This sequence encodes CASSVEGQGGEQYF.

This clone was counted between two and nine times. The chain uses TRBV4-2 and TRBJ1-2; no reliable D call. The ends were cut back, 2 bases at V and 7 bases at J, with 8 bases in the middle. The germline CDR1 and CDR2 sequences are LGHNA and YNFKEQ. The CDR3 contains 12 residues. The CDR3 spells CASSQREGGYTF. The CDR3 DNA reads as TGTGCCAGCAGCCAACGTGAAGGTGGCTACACCTTC.

The J gene is TRBJ2-7, the V gene TRBV5-6; D uncertain. Germline V gene lookup returns CDR1 SGHDT and CDR2 YYEEEE. The V end was cut by 5 bases, the J end by 1 base, with 13 bases between. This CDR3 spans 14 amino acids. The CDR3 loop reads CASRETRRSYEQYF. CDR3 bases: TGTGCCAGCAGGGAGACGAGACGTTCCTACGAGCAGTACTTC. The variable domain in full, with the rest retrieved from reference TRBV5-6 and TRBJ2-7, is DAGVTQSPTHLIKTRGQQVTLRCSPKSGHDTVSWYQQALGQGPQFIFQYYEEEERQRGNFPDRFSGHQFPNYSSELNVNALLLGDSALYLCASRETRRSYEQYFGPGTRLTVT.

V and J are TRBV29-1 and TRBJ2-4; 11 bases match TRBD1. This CDR3 is 13 amino acids long. Germline CDR1 and CDR2: SQVTM and ANQGSEA. V dropped 7 bases and J dropped 8; count of bases not matched to a gene: 7. This CDR3 reads CSASPGQGDIQYF. CDR3 bases: TGCAGCGCATCCCCGGGACAGGGGGACATTCAGTACTTC. Supplemented by reference TRBV29-1 and TRBJ2-4, the full variable domain reads SAVISQKPSRDICQRGTSLTIQCQVDSQVTMMFWYRQQPGQSLTLIATANQGSEATYESGFVIDKFPISRPNLTFSTLTVSNMSPEDSSIYLCSASPGQGDIQYFGAGTRLSVL.

The rearrangement links TRBV4-1 to TRBJ2-3; possible D gene TRBD2, 6 bases. The CDR3 extends over 18 amino acids. V was cut by 4 bases and J by 1 base, with 21 bases left in between. Germline values: CDR1 MGHRA, CDR2 YSYEKL. CDR3 loop: CASSPRRGGSRGTDTQYF. For the CDR3, the DNA is TGCGCCAGCAGCCCCAGGCGGGGTGGTAGTAGGGGCACAGATACGCAGTATTTT.

The V gene is TRBV4-1, the J gene TRBJ2-7; 7 nucleotides match TRBD1. J gave up 6 bases and V 4 bases, and 9 bases lay outside the gene matches. The CDR3 sequence is 14 residues long. From germline, CDR1 is MGHRA and CDR2 YSYEKL. CDR3: CASSLTGWSAEQYF. CDR3 sequence (DNA): TGCGCCAGCAGCCTGACAGGGTGGTCCGCCGAGCAGTACTTC.

The chain links TRBV2 to TRBJ1-5; D might be TRBD1 (5 bases). The length of the CDR3 is 15 residues. The germline CDR1 and CDR2 sequences are SNHLY and FYNNEI. Between the trimmed V and J ends, which lost 1 base and 3 bases, there was a span of 10 bases. The CDR3 bases are TGTGCCAGCAGTGAAGACGGGGGAAACAATCAGCCCCAGCATTTT. Amino acid sequence: CASSEDGGNNQPQHF.

This chain uses TRBV10-3 with TRBJ1-4; 7 nucleotides match TRBD1. The CDR3 totals 14 residues. Germline assignment: CDR1 ENHRY and CDR2 SYGVKD. Unmatched junction bases numbered 5, after V lost 2 bases and J lost 8 bases. The CDR3, as DNA: TGTGCCATCAGTGAGCGGGACAGTGGCGAAAAACTGTTTTTT. It yields the protein CAISERDSGEKLFF.

The chain joins TRBV19 to TRBJ1-5, with unresolved D. The CDR3 totals 15 residues. Per germline, CDR1 LNHDA and CDR2 SQIVND (reference sequence). V dropped 5 bases and J dropped 6 bases, with 17 bases sitting between them. The CDR3 reads CASSLFPSQTQPQHF. The CDR3 bases are TGTGCCAGTAGTCTGTTCCCCTCTCAGACTCAGCCCCAGCATTTT.

The rearrangement uses TRBV6-5 and TRBJ1-6; 8 bases fit TRBD1. The CDR3 loop spans 15 amino acids. Germline loops: CDR1 MNHEY, CDR2 SVGAGI. The V gene end was trimmed by 4 bases and the J gene end by 10 bases; junction bases not matched to a gene: 9. The CDR3: CASSSPGQVGSPLHF. CDR3 bases: TGTGCCAGCAGTTCCCCGGGACAGGTGGGGTCACCCCTCCACTTT.

The chain combines TRBV28 with TRBJ2-7, with 7 nucleotides matching TRBD1. The CDR3 is 14 residues long. The germline CDR1 and CDR2 sequences are MDHEN and SYDVKM. The J segment lost 2 bases and the V segment lost 7 bases, leaving 8 bases of the junction unmatched. The CDR3 reads CASTVGDSAYEQYF. CDR3 bases: TGTGCCAGCACCGTAGGGGACAGCGCCTACGAGCAGTACTTC.

The chain is built from TRBV25-1 and TRBJ1-6; weak D call: TRBD1 (5 bases). V was clipped by 4 bases and J by 6 bases, with 10 bases between them. In germline, CDR1 is MGHDK, CDR2 SYGVNS. This CDR3 is built from 14 residues. For the CDR3, the DNA is TGTGCCAGCAGTGTAGACAGTCTTAATTCACCCCTCCACTTT. Translated, it gives CASSVDSLNSPLHF.